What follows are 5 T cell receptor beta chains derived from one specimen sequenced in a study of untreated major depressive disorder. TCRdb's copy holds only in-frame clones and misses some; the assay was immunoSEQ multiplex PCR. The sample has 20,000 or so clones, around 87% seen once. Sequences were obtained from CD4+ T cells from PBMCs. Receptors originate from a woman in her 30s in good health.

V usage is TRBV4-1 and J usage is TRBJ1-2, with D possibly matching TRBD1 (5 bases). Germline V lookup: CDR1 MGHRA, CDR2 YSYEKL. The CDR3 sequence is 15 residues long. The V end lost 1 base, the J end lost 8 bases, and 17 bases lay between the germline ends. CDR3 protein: CASSQAGTSVRGYTF. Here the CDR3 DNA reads TGCGCCAGCAGCCAAGCCGGGACGTCTGTTCGGGGCTACACCTTC.

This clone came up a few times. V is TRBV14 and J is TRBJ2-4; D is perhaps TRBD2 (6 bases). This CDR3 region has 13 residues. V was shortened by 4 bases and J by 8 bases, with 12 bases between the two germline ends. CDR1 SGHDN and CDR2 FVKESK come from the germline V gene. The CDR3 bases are TGTGCCAGCAGCCCAGGGAGGTTCGACATTCAGTACTTC. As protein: CASSPGRFDIQYF. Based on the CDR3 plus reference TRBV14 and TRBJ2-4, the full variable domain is EAGVTQFPSHSVIEKGQTVTLRCDPISGHDNLYWYRRVMGKEIKFLLHFVKESKQDESGMPNNRFLAERTGGTYSTLKVQPAELEDSGVYFCASSPGRFDIQYFGAGTRLSVL.

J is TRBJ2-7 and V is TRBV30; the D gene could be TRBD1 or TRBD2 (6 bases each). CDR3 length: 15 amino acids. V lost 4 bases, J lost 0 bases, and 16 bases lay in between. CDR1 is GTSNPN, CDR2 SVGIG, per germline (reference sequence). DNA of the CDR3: TGTGCCTGGAAGAACAGGGCCGGGGGCTCCTACGAGCAGTACTTC. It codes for CAWKNRAGGSYEQYF.

CDR3 sequence (DNA): TGCAGTGCTAGGCCCGGGGTCGGCTACACCTTC. Protein: CSARPGVGYTF. The V gene is TRBV20-1, the J gene TRBJ1-2; D uncertain. The CDR3 is 11 residues long. V lost 3 bases to trimming and J lost 8 bases, with 10 bases between them. Germline assignment: CDR1 DFQATT and CDR2 SNEGSKA (reference sequence).

CDR3 in DNA: TGTGCCAGCAGCGTAGACCCTTGGAATGAAAAACTGTTTTTT. It codes for CASSVDPWNEKLFF. This chain links TRBV9 with TRBJ1-4; D is unclear. V lost 0 bases to trimming and J lost 5 bases, with 8 bases between them. This CDR3 comprises 14 residues. The germline V gene encodes CDR1 SGDLS and CDR2 YYNGEE.